At least ten counts were recorded for the clone carrying this TCR beta chain. From the 5' RACE reads, TCRdb called clonotypes with MiXCR, one entry per CDR3 protein. The repertoire holds more than 75,000 distinct CDR3 sequences, with about 5.5% as singletons. This specimen comes from a study of neurological immune-mediated disorders. Germline CDR1 reads SGHKS; CDR2 reads YYEKEE (reference sequence). The CDR3 consists of 17 residues. With V trimmed by 1 base and J by 0 bases, 6 bases remained unmatched. Material: PBMCs. The TCR was taken from a woman aged 25 to 39 with multiple sclerosis. This sequence joins TRBV5-5 and TRBJ2-2; TRBD1 matches 7 bases. This CDR3 is CASSLRTGATNTGELFF. For the CDR3, the DNA is TGTGCCAGCAGCTTGCGCACAGGGGCTACGAACACCGGGGAGCTGTTTTTT.